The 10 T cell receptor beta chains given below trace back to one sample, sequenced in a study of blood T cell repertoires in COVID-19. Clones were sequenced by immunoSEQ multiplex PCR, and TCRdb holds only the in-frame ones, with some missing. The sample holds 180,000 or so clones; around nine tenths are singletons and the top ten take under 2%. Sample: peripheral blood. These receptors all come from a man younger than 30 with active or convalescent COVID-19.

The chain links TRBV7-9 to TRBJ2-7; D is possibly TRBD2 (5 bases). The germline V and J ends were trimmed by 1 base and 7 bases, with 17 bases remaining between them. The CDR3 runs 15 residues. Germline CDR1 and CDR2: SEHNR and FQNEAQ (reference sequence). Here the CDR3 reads CASSLGAEKSGEQYF. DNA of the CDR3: TGTGCCAGCAGCTTAGGGGCCGAAAAATCGGGAGAGCAGTACTTC.

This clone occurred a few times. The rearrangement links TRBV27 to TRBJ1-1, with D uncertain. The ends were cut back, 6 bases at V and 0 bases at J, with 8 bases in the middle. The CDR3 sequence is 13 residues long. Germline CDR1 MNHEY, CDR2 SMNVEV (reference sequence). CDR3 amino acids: CASSQVMNTEAFF. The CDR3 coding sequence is TGTGCCAGCAGCCAGGTTATGAACACTGAAGCTTTCTTT.

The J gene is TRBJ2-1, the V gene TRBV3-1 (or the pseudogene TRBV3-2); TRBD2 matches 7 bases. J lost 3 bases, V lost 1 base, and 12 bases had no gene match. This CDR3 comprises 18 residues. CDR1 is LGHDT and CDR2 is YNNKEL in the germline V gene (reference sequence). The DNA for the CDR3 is TGTGCCAGCAGCCAAGTGACGCGAGCGGGACTTATCTACAATGAGCAGTTCTTC. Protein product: CASSQVTRAGLIYNEQFF.

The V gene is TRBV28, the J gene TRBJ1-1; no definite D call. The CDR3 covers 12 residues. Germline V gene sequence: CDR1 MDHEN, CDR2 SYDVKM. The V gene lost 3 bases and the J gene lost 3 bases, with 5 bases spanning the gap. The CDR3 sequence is CASSFIDTEAFF. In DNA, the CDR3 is TGTGCCAGCAGTTTTATCGACACTGAAGCTTTCTTT.

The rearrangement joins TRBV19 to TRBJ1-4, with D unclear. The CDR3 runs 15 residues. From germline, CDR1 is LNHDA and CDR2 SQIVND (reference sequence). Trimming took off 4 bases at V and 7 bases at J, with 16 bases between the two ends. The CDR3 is CASSSRGERGEKLFF. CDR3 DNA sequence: TGTGCCAGTAGTAGCCGTGGAGAACGAGGTGAAAAACTGTTTTTT. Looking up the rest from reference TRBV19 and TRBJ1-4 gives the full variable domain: DGGITQSPKYLFRKEGQNVTLSCEQNLNHDAMYWYRQDPGQGLRLIYYSQIVNDFQKGDIAEGYSVSREKKESFPLTVTSAQKNPTAFYLCASSSRGERGEKLFFGSGTQLSVL.

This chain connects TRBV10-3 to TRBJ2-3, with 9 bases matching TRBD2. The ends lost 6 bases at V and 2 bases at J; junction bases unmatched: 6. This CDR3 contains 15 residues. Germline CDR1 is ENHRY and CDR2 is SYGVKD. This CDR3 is CAIRTAGGDTDTQYF. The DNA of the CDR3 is TGTGCCATCAGGACAGCGGGGGGCGACACAGATACGCAGTATTTT.

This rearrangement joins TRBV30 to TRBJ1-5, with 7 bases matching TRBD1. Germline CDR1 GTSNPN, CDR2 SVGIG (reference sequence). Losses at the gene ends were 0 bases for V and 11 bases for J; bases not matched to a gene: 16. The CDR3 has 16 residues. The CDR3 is CAWSVGMTGSDVAQHF. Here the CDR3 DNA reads TGTGCCTGGAGTGTAGGGATGACAGGGTCTGACGTGGCCCAGCATTTT. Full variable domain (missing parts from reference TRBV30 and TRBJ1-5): SQTIHQWPATLVQPVGSPLSLECTVEGTSNPNLYWYRQAAGRGLQLLFYSVGIGQISSEVPQNLSASRPQDRQFILSSKKLLLSDSGFYLCAWSVGMTGSDVAQHFGDGTRLSIL.

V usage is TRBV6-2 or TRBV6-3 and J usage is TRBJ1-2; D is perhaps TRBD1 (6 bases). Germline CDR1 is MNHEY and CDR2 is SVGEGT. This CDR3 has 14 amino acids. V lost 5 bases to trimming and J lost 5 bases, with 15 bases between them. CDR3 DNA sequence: TGTGCCAGCAGTACCGGAGGACAGCAGTATGGCTACACCTTC. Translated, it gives CASSTGGQQYGYTF.

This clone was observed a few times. The CDR3 loop reads CASSFYNQPQHF. The CDR3 nucleotides read TGTGCCAGCAGTTTTTACAATCAGCCCCAGCATTTT. J is TRBJ1-5 and V is TRBV27; D ambiguous. The CDR3 has 12 amino acids. Germline lookup yields CDR1 MNHEY and CDR2 SMNVEV (reference sequence). The ends were cut back, 3 bases at V and 3 bases at J, with 3 bases in the middle.

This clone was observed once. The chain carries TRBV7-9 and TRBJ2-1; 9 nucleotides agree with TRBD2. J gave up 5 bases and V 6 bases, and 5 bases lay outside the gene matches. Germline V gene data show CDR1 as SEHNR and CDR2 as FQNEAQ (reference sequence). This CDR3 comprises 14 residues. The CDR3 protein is CASSEGLANNEQFF. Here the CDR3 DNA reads TGTGCCAGCAGTGAGGGACTAGCTAACAATGAGCAGTTCTTC.